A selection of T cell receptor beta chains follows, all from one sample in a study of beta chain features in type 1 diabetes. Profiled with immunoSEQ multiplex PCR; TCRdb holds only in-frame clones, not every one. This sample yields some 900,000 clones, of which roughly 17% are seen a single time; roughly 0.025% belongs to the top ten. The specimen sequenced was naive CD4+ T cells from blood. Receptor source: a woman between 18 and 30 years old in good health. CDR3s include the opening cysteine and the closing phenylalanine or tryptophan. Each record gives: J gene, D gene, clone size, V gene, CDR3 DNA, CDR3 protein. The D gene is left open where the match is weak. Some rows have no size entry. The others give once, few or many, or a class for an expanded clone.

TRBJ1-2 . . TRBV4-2 TGTGCCAGCAGCCAAGGCGGGGGGGAATCGGACTATGGCTACACCTTC CASSQGGGESDYGYTF
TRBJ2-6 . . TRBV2 TGTGCCGGCCAGGGTGGTCGGTCTGGGGCCAACGTCCTGACTTTC CAGQGGRSGANVLTF
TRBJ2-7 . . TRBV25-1 TGTGCCAGCAGTGCTGGCGGGGCCACCTACGAGCAGTACTTC CASSAGGATYEQYF
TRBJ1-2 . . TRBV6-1 TGTGCCAGCAGTGGAGCAGGGAGGGGCGGCTACACCTTC CASSGAGRGGYTF
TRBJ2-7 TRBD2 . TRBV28 TGTGCCAGCAGTTTATCCTCTAGCGGGAGGGGCGAGCAGTACTTC CASSLSSSGRGEQYF
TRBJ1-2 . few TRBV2 TGTGCCAGCAGATCCGAGACCCTCTATGGCTACACCTTC CASRSETLYGYTF
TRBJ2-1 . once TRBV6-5 TGTGCCAGCGAAGGCAGGAGGGATGAGCAGTTCTTC CASEGRRDEQFF
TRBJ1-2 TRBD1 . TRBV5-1 TGCGCCAGCAGACAGGGGCCCTCTAACTATGGCTACACCTTC CASRQGPSNYGYTF
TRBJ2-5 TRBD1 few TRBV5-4 TGCGCCAGCAGCCGAGGACAGGGGTGGGAGACCCAGTACTTC CASSRGQGWETQYF
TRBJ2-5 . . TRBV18 TGTGCCAGCTCACCTAGCGGTCAAGAGACCCAGTACTTC CASSPSGQETQYF
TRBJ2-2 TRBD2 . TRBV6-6 TGTGCCAGCAGTCAGAGCGGGAGGGTCACCGGGGAGCTGTTTTTT CASSQSGRVTGELFF
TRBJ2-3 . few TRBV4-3 TGCGCCAGCAGCCAATTCCACGGGAGAGGGGGCACAGATACGCAGTATTTT CASSQFHGRGGTDTQYF
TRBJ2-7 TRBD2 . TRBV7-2 TGTGCCAGTAGCTTAGCCGGACTAGCGGGAGGCGAGCAGTACTTC CASSLAGLAGGEQYF
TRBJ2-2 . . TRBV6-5 TGTGCCAGCAGTTACGACGGGAGTTGGGGACGGGGGGAGCTGTTTTTT CASSYDGSWGRGELFF
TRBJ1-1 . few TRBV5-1 TGCGCCAGCAGCTCCGAGTTGAACACTGAAGCTTTCTTT CASSSELNTEAFF